This TCR beta chain was sequenced in a study of CD8 T cells in ankylosing spondylitis. As the method for making TCR beta libraries, quantitative 5'-RACE with molecular barcodes was used. Using its own MiXCR run on the 5' RACE reads, TCRdb lists one record per CDR3 protein. The sample yields 350,000 to 400,000 distinct CDR3 sequences, roughly 22% seen once. CDR1 and CDR2 from the germline V gene are LNHNV and YYDKDF (reference sequence). Trimming shortened V by 3 bases and J by 9 bases, and 21 bases separated the two germline ends. The CDR3 length is 15 residues. In the case of this clonotype: Antigen specificity is unknown.

General study points: Disease-linked clones were reportedly significantly enriched in matched ankylosing spondylitis synovial fluid. Ankylosing spondylitis blood appeared to be characterized by a TCR beta motif of about eight highly homologous variants.

Sequencing was carried out using blood, either unsorted or a sorted T cell fraction (not recorded which). This chain links TRBV15 with TRBJ2-7, with D perhaps TRBD2 (6 bases). This clonotype was obtained from a male donor with ankylosing spondylitis or in good health (not recorded which). CDR3 in DNA: TGTGCCACCAGCAGCAAAAGACGGGGGTTCGGGGGGCAGTACTTC. It encodes CATSSKRRGFGGQYF.